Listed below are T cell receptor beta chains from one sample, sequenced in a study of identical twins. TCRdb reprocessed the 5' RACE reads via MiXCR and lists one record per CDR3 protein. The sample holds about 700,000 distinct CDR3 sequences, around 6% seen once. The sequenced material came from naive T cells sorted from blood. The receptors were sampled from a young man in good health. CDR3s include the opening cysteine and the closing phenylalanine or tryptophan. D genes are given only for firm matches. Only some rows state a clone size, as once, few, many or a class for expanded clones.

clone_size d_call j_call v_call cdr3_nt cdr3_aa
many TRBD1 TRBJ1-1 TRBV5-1 TGCGCCAGCAGCTTGGAGGTTGGTGTGACCGGGACAGGGAAAGAAGCTTTCTTT CASSLEVGVTGTGKEAFF
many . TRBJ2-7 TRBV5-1 TGCGCCAGCAGCGGAGGGGTTGACGAGCAGTACTTC CASSGGVDEQYF
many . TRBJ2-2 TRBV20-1 TGCAGTGCCGGGCGGACGAACACCGGGGAGCTGTTTTTT CSAGRTNTGELFF
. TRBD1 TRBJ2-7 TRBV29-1 TGCAGCGTTGAAGAGGACAGGGTCTCCTACGAGCAGTACTTC CSVEEDRVSYEQYF
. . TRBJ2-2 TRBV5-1 TGCGCCAGCAGCAAAATCCCGGGACAAGGCGCCGGGGAGCTGTTTTTT CASSKIPGQGAGELFF
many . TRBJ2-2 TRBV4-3 TGCGCCAGCAGCCGGTTCAAAACCGGGGAGCTGTTTTTT CASSRFKTGELFF
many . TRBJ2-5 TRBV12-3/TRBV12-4 TGTGCCAGCAGTTTCGTCCAGGGTTTTCAAGAGACCCAGTACTTC CASSFVQGFQETQYF
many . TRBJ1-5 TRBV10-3 TGTGCCATCAGTGAGAAGAGTAGCAATCAGCCCCAGCATTTT CAISEKSSNQPQHF
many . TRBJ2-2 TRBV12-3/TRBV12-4 TGTGCCAGCAGTGGCCAGGGGTTGGCCGGGGAGCTGTTTTTT CASSGQGLAGELFF
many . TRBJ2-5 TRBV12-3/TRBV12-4 TGTGCCAGCAGTTTCCGGGAGCTCACCCACTTC CASSFRELTHF
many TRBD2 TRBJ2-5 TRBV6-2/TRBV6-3 TGTGCCAGCAGTCCCGGACTAGCGGGAGATGGAGAGACCCAGTACTTC CASSPGLAGDGETQYF
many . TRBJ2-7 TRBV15 TGTGCCACCAGCAGAGGAGGGGCTACCTACGAGCAGTACTTC CATSRGGATYEQYF
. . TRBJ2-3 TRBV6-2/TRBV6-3 TGTGCCAGCGGCAGCCGACCAGATACGCAGTATTTT CASGSRPDTQYF
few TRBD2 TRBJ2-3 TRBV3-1 TGTGCCAGCAGCCAAGGACTAGCGGGAGAGTGGGCCACAGATACGCAGTATTTT CASSQGLAGEWATDTQYF
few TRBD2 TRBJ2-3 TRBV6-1 TGTGCCAGCAGTCCACTAGCGGGGTCACAAAGCACAGATACGCAGTATTTT CASSPLAGSQSTDTQYF